What follows are 23 T cell receptor beta chains derived from one specimen sequenced in a study of cytotoxic CD8 clonotypes in ibrutinib-treated CLL. Sequencing was performed with immunoSEQ multiplex PCR; in TCRdb, only in-frame clones are kept and a portion is missing. Here the sample spans fewer than 400,000 clones, roughly 70% being singletons. Sequenced material: PBMCs, taken after 36 months of ibrutinib treatment. The origin of the receptors is a human donor with chronic lymphocytic leukemia.

This clone has only one observation. The chain is built from TRBV10-3 and TRBJ1-5; unclear D gene. Germline assignment: CDR1 ENHRY and CDR2 SYGVKD. This CDR3 has 15 amino acids. The V end was cut by 8 bases, the J end by 1 base, with 15 bases between. CDR3 sequence (DNA): TGTGCCATCCTAAACTACGACACAAGCAATCAGCCCCAGCATTTT. Translating gives CAILNYDTSNQPQHF.

The chain has TRBV11-2 and TRBJ2-7, with D possibly matching TRBD1 (6 bases). The CDR3 loop spans 15 amino acids. Trimming took off 3 bases at V and 0 bases at J, with 12 bases between the two ends. Per germline, CDR1 SGHAT and CDR2 FQNNGV. This CDR3 reads CASSFGGSSSYEQYF. The CDR3 nucleotides read TGTGCCAGCAGCTTTGGGGGCTCAAGCTCCTACGAGCAGTACTTC.

This clone was observed once. The rearrangement uses TRBV10-3 and TRBJ2-7, with D perhaps matching TRBD2 (7 bases). CDR3 length equals 17 residues. Trimming pared 3 bases from V and 0 bases from J, leaving 18 bases between. The germline CDR1 and CDR2 sequences are ENHRY and SYGVKD. The CDR3 loop is CAISDPLRGDNSYEQYF. CDR3 coding DNA: TGTGCCATCAGTGATCCCCTCCGGGGGGACAACTCCTACGAGCAGTACTTC.

This sequence joins TRBV5-1 and TRBJ2-2; D ambiguous. Germline V gives CDR1 SGHRS, CDR2 YFSETQ. The V end lost 2 bases, the J end lost 0 bases, and 2 bases lay between the germline ends. This CDR3 region has 13 residues. The CDR3 is CASSFANTGELFF. In DNA, the CDR3 is TGCGCCAGCAGCTTCGCGAACACCGGGGAGCTGTTTTTT.

The gene calls are TRBV27 and TRBJ1-2; 7 bases agree with TRBD1. Germline V gene lookup returns CDR1 MNHEY and CDR2 SMNVEV (reference sequence). This CDR3 contains 14 residues. The trim removed 7 bases at V and 7 bases at J, leaving 12 bases unmatched. CDR3 nucleotide sequence: TGTGCCAGCAAAACCGACAGGGAATATAGTGGCTACACCTTC. Translating gives CASKTDREYSGYTF.

V and J are TRBV5-1 and TRBJ2-7; D assignment may be TRBD1 or TRBD2 (6 bases each). CDR1 SGHRS and CDR2 YFSETQ come from the germline V gene. V was trimmed by 5 bases and J by 5 bases, leaving 17 bases between them. CDR3 size: 14 residues. CDR3 bases: TGCGCCAGCAGTCAGGGGACTGGAGCAAACGAGCAGTACTTC. Its protein is CASSQGTGANEQYF.

The chain combines TRBV2 with TRBJ1-4, with a tentative D call TRBD1 (5 bases). The CDR3 runs 15 residues. Per germline, CDR1 SNHLY and CDR2 FYNNEI. V was cut by 6 bases and J by 0 bases, with 11 bases left in between. The CDR3 region is CASRSYRTTNEKLFF. The DNA of the CDR3 is TGTGCCAGCAGATCCTACAGGACAACTAATGAAAAACTGTTTTTT.

This clone was recorded once. CDR3 sequence reads: CSAERTENTEAFF. The CDR3 nucleotides read TGCAGCGCCGAAAGGACAGAGAACACTGAAGCTTTCTTT. V usage is TRBV29-1 and J usage is TRBJ1-1, with D possibly being TRBD1 (6 bases). CDR3 length: 13 residues. Trimming took off 7 bases at V and 1 base at J, with 13 bases between the two ends. Germline CDR1 and CDR2: SQVTM and ANQGSEA.

The CDR3 DNA sequence: TGTGCCAGCGGAGACGGAAGCCTCTATGGCTACACCTTC. The encoded protein is CASGDGSLYGYTF. This rearrangement joins TRBV27 to TRBJ1-2; no definite D call. The CDR3 has 13 amino acids. The V gene lost 8 bases and the J gene lost 4 bases, with 14 bases spanning the gap. Germline-derived CDR1 and CDR2 are MNHEY and SMNVEV (reference sequence).

The chain recombines TRBV6-1 with TRBJ2-5, with D perhaps assigned TRBD1 or TRBD2 (6 bases each). Trimming cost V 1 base and J 7 bases, with 16 bases left between them. The CDR3 covers 15 residues. The germline CDR1 and CDR2 sequences are MNHNS and SASEGT. CDR3 nucleotides: TGTGCCAGCAGTGAAGGATGGGGGGCGAGTTTGACCCAGTACTTC. Protein: CASSEGWGASLTQYF.

This chain connects TRBV12-2 to TRBJ1-5; the DNA was not compared with TRBD1, the D call given in the table. TRBV12-2 is deemed a pseudogene. The CDR3 totals 14 residues. The CDR3 DNA is TGTGCAAGTCCCCTAGACAGGGCTGGGCAGCCCCAGCATTTT. Protein sequence: CASPLDRAGQPQHF.

The genes are TRBV25-1 and TRBJ2-7; D is possibly TRBD1 or TRBD2 (5 bases each). The germline V and J ends were trimmed by 5 bases and 2 bases, with 13 bases remaining between them. Per germline, CDR1 MGHDK and CDR2 SYGVNS. The CDR3 spans 14 residues. The CDR3, as DNA: TGTGCCAGCAGTAACTGGGACGGCCCCTACGAGCAGTACTTC. Translation: CASSNWDGPYEQYF.

The chain recombines TRBV9 with TRBJ2-5; 15 bases fit TRBD2. With V trimmed by 4 bases and J by 5 bases, 3 bases remained unmatched. The CDR3 extends over 15 amino acids. The germline CDR1 and CDR2 sequences are SGDLS and YYNGEE. CDR3 DNA: TGTGCCAGCAGCCCAGGGACTAGCGGGAGGGAGACCCAGTACTTC. Its translation: CASSPGTSGRETQYF.

This chain uses TRBV29-1 with TRBJ1-2, with 10 positions matching TRBD1. V lost 6 bases and J lost 4; bases outside the gene matches: 14. The CDR3 loop spans 16 amino acids. The germline V gene has CDR1 SQVTM and CDR2 ANQGSEA. In nucleotides, the CDR3 is TGCAGCGTGACAAGACAGGGGGCGACTACCCCCTATGGCTACACCTTC. Translation: CSVTRQGATTPYGYTF.

A few counts support this clone. The chain couples TRBV29-1 to TRBJ2-1, with D possibly being TRBD1 or TRBD2 (5 bases each). Trimming removed 6 bases at V and 8 bases at J, with 20 bases between. The length of the CDR3 is 14 residues. CDR1 is SQVTM and CDR2 is ANQGSEA in the germline V gene. The CDR3 loop reads CSVLRDPGLDEQFF. In DNA form, the CDR3 reads TGCAGCGTCCTCCGGGACCCCGGACTGGATGAGCAGTTCTTC.

The chain uses TRBV15 and TRBJ2-2, with TRBD2 matching over 10 bases. This CDR3 contains 19 residues. V lost 3 bases, J lost 3 bases, and 13 bases stayed unmatched. Germline V gives CDR1 LNHNV, CDR2 YYDKDF (reference sequence). CDR3 bases: TGTGCCACCAGCAGGAACTACGGGACTAGCGTTAGAGACACCGGGGAGCTGTTTTTT. Its protein is CATSRNYGTSVRDTGELFF. The full variable domain, completed using reference TRBV15 and TRBJ2-2, is DAMVIQNPRYQVTQFGKPVTLSCSQTLNHNVMYWYQQKSSQAPKLLFHYYDKDFNNEADTPDNFQSRRPNTSFCFLDIRSPGLGDTAMYLCATSRNYGTSVRDTGELFFGEGSRLTVL.

The chain couples TRBV6-5 to TRBJ2-2; unclear D gene. The V end lost 2 bases, the J end lost 1 base, and 11 bases lay between the germline ends. The CDR3 is made up of 16 amino acids. Germline CDR1 is MNHEY and CDR2 is SVGAGI. The CDR3 DNA follows: TGTGCCAGCAGTTACGCAGACTGGGAGAACACCGGGGAGCTGTTTTTT. Protein: CASSYADWENTGELFF.

This clone has a handful of counts. An end of the junction differs from the germline gene, which may be a read error. This chain connects TRBV6-1 to TRBJ1-2; D is unclear. The CDR3 sequence is 12 residues long. CDR1 MNHNS and CDR2 SASEGT come from the germline V gene. CDR3 nucleotide sequence: TGTGCCAGCAGTGAACTCGCCAGTTCGGGTTCCTTC. Residues: CASSELASSGSF.

This chain uses TRBV9 with TRBJ1-2, with D possibly being TRBD1 (6 bases). This CDR3 is 16 amino acids long. V dropped 4 bases and J dropped 1 base, with 17 bases sitting between them. Per the germline V gene, CDR1 is SGDLS and CDR2 is YYNGEE. The CDR3 DNA is TGTGCCAGCAGCCCTCCCGCACAGGGCGGTAACTATGGCTACACCTTC. Amino acids: CASSPPAQGGNYGYTF.

The rearrangement uses TRBV5-1 and TRBJ2-7; 9 nucleotides line up with TRBD1. Germline CDR1 and CDR2: SGHRS and YFSETQ. The CDR3 sequence is 15 residues long. V was clipped by 3 bases and J by 3 bases; unmatched bases: 7. CDR3 protein: CASSSYRGQGYEQYF. In nucleotides, the CDR3 is TGCGCCAGCAGCTCTTACAGGGGGCAAGGCTACGAGCAGTACTTC.

A few counts support this clone. The chain recombines TRBV28 with TRBJ1-2, with TRBD1 as a possible D gene (5 bases). The CDR3 length is 12 residues. V was clipped by 10 bases and J by 7 bases, with 16 bases between them. CDR1 and CDR2 (germline): MDHEN, SYDVKM. The CDR3 sequence: CATRTSGSGYTF. CDR3 DNA sequence: TGTGCCACCAGGACCTCAGGGAGTGGCTACACCTTC.

The rearrangement uses TRBV2 and TRBJ1-6; 11 bases match TRBD1. CDR3 length: 16 amino acids. With 1 base clipped from V and 9 bases from J, the junction kept 5 bases outside the gene matches. Germline V CDR1 and CDR2: SNHLY, FYNNEI. CDR3 sequence reads: CASSEGGDRGFSPLHF. Here the CDR3 DNA reads TGTGCCAGCAGTGAAGGAGGGGACAGGGGGTTTTCACCCCTCCACTTT.

This chain links TRBV10-2 with TRBJ1-1; D perhaps matches TRBD1 (5 bases). Trimming removed 2 bases from V and 0 bases from J, with 10 bases in between. Looked up from germline, CDR1 is WSHSY and CDR2 is SAAADI. The CDR3 contains 15 residues. Written as DNA, the CDR3 is TGCGCCAGCAGTGAGGCGACAGAATTGAACACTGAAGCTTTCTTT. Amino acids: CASSEATELNTEAFF.